These T cell receptor beta chains were read from a single sample in a study of blood T cell repertoires in COVID-19. Sequenced by immunoSEQ multiplex PCR; TCRdb stores in-frame clones only, minus some. Seen here are under 150,000 clones, 85% to 90% observed once, and the top ten hold approximately 2.8%. The sample consisted of peripheral blood. The source is a woman aged 55-75 years with active COVID-19. Each CDR3 is given with its conserved first and last residue. The order of the fields is D gene, J gene, clone size, V gene, CDR3 DNA, CDR3 protein. D genes are given only for firm matches. Part of the rows lack a size; the others show once, few, many or a class for expanded clones.

>.|TRBJ1-1|.|TRBV29-1
TGCAGCGTCTCGAACACTGAAGCTTTCTTT
CSVSNTEAFF
>TRBD2|TRBJ2-2|.|TRBV6-1
TGTGCCAGCAGTGCTCTAGCGGGACGGAACACCGGGGAGCTGTTTTTT
CASSALAGRNTGELFF
>.|TRBJ1-5|.|TRBV30
TGTGCCTGGAGTCCTATGGGGCAGGGTAGCAATCAGCCCCAGCATTTT
CAWSPMGQGSNQPQHF
>.|TRBJ2-3|.|TRBV5-6
TGTGCCAGCAGCTTAGGGCTAGCGAGCACAGATACGCAGTATTTT
CASSLGLASTDTQYF
>.|TRBJ1-1|.|TRBV28
TGTGCCAGCAACTCAAACACTGAAGCTTTCTTT
CASNSNTEAFF
>TRBD2|TRBJ2-7|.|TRBV7-2
TGTGCCAGCAGCCAGACTAGCGGGAGGAACGAGCAGTACTTC
CASSQTSGRNEQYF
>TRBD2|TRBJ2-2|.|TRBV7-9
TGTGCCAGCAGCTTCGCACTAGCGGCTCACACCGGGGAGCTGTTTTTT
CASSFALAAHTGELFF
>TRBD2|TRBJ2-3|.|TRBV4-1
TGCGCCAGCAGCCTGAGCGGGAGGGCCATCACAGATACGCAGTATTTT
CASSLSGRAITDTQYF
>TRBD2|TRBJ2-5|.|TRBV7-9
TGTGCCAGCAGCTTATTTGGGCGGGGGAAGGAGACCCAGTACTTC
CASSLFGRGKETQYF
>TRBD1|TRBJ1-2|.|TRBV10-3
TGTGCCATCAGTTCCGGGACAGGATATAACTATGGCTACACCTTC
CAISSGTGYNYGYTF
>.|TRBJ2-7|.|TRBV7-3
TGTGCCAGCAGACTAGGACGGTCCCTAAAGCAGTACTTC
CASRLGRSLKQYF
>.|TRBJ2-2|.|TRBV18
TGTGCCAGCTCACCAGCTCACAGCACCGGGGAGCTGTTTTTT
CASSPAHSTGELFF
>.|TRBJ2-3|.|TRBV27
TGTGCCAGCAGTTTGGTTGGTAGGGGCGTTTCCGGGCAGTATTTT
CASSLVGRGVSGQYF
>TRBD1|TRBJ2-7|.|TRBV7-9
TGTGCCAGCAGCACCATTCGGCGGACAGGGGACGAGCAGTACTTC
CASSTIRRTGDEQYF
>TRBD1|TRBJ1-5|.|TRBV19
TGTGCCAGTAGTCATCCGGACAGGGCAAGCAATCAGCCCCAGCATTTT
CASSHPDRASNQPQHF
>TRBD2|TRBJ2-1|.|TRBV9
TGTGCCAGCAGCGTAGCTAGCTACGGACTAAGCGGGAGGTCGGGTATACGCGATGAGCAGTTCTTC
CASSVASYGLSGRSGIRDEQFF
>.|TRBJ2-7|.|TRBV28
TGTGCCAGCAGTTTCAAACTACTGGCGGCCTACGAGCAGTACTTC
CASSFKLLAAYEQYF
>TRBD2|TRBJ2-3|.|TRBV28
TGTGCCAGCAGTTCCCAACCGGGACTAGCGGAGACTGATACGCAGTATTTT
CASSSQPGLAETDTQYF
>TRBD1|TRBJ1-2|.|TRBV5-5
TGTGCCAGCAGCTTGCCACCGACAGGGGAGGACTATGGCTACACCTTC
CASSLPPTGEDYGYTF
>.|TRBJ2-5|once|TRBV5-1
TGCGCCAGCAGCTTGAATGGGGGGAAGAAGACCCAGTACTTC
CASSLNGGKKTQYF
>TRBD2|TRBJ2-1|.|TRBV7-3
TGTGCCAGCAGCTCCACCGTCGGGGGGGAGCAGTTCTTC
CASSSTVGGEQFF
>.|TRBJ2-1|.|TRBV5-8
TGTGCCAGCAGCTGGCCGGCGGCAGCTACCTACAATGAGCAGTTCTTC
CASSWPAAATYNEQFF
>.|TRBJ1-1|.|TRBV5-4
TGTGCCAGCAGCTTGGAGCGGAACACTGAAGCTTTCTTT
CASSLERNTEAFF
>TRBD2|TRBJ2-1|.|TRBV4-1
TGCGCCAGCAGCCTTACCCCCTTAGCGGGAGGGCCGGACAATGAGCAGTTCTTC
CASSLTPLAGGPDNEQFF
>.|TRBJ2-3|.|TRBV7-2
TGTGCCAGCAGCTTAGCCAGCGGGCCCAGTACTGATACGCAGTATTTT
CASSLASGPSTDTQYF
>.|TRBJ1-1|.|TRBV27
TGTGCCAGCAGCTTCCGGGAGAACACTGAAGCTTTCTTT
CASSFRENTEAFF
>TRBD1|TRBJ1-1|.|TRBV6-6
TGTGCCAGCAGGCGTCCCCCGGGACAGGGCGACACTGAAGCTTTCTTT
CASRRPPGQGDTEAFF
>TRBD1|TRBJ2-6|.|TRBV10-3
TGTGCCATCAGGGGACAGGGGGAGGGCTCTGGGGCCAACGTCCTGACTTTC
CAIRGQGEGSGANVLTF
>.|TRBJ2-7|.|TRBV10-3
TGTGCCATCAGTGCAGGAAACTCCTACGAGCAGTACTTC
CAISAGNSYEQYF
>.|TRBJ1-2|.|TRBV7-3
TGTGCCAGCAGCCCCGGGACACCGTATGGCTACACCTTC
CASSPGTPYGYTF
>.|TRBJ2-3|once|TRBV5-1
TGCGCCAGCAGGCCCTCGGGGACAGATACGCAGTATTTT
CASRPSGTDTQYF
>.|TRBJ2-1|.|TRBV6-2/TRBV6-3
TGTGCCAGCAGTCGACAGCCCAGGTATGAGCAGTTCTTC
CASSRQPRYEQFF
>TRBD1|TRBJ1-4|.|TRBV23-1
TGCGCCAGCAGTACTGGAGGGGGCGGGAGGAATGAAAAACTGTTTTTT
CASSTGGGGRNEKLFF
>.|TRBJ2-1|once|TRBV2
TGTGCCAGCAGTCTGTACAATGAGCAGTTCTTC
CASSLYNEQFF
>.|TRBJ1-2|once|TRBV13
TGTGCCAGCAGCACAAAGTGGGGGGTTTATGGCTACACCTTC
CASSTKWGVYGYTF
>TRBD1|TRBJ2-7|.|TRBV5-1
TGCGCCAGCAGCTTGGGGGACAGGGCGAGATACGAGCAGTACTTC
CASSLGDRARYEQYF
>.|TRBJ2-1|.|TRBV5-4
TGTGCCAGCAAGGCGGTCTTATACAATGAGCAGTTCTTC
CASKAVLYNEQFF
>TRBD2|TRBJ2-3|.|TRBV19
TGTGCCAGTAGTGACATAGCGGGAGGTGGTACAGATACGCAGTATTTT
CASSDIAGGGTDTQYF
>TRBD2|TRBJ2-3|.|TRBV4-2
TGTGCCAGCAGCCAAGCGTCTAGCGGGAGCTGGGGTTCGGGCACAGATACGCAGTATTTT
CASSQASSGSWGSGTDTQYF
>.|TRBJ2-5|.|TRBV5-6
TGTGCCAGCAGCCCCGGTTTGGAGACCCAGTACTTC
CASSPGLETQYF
>TRBD2|TRBJ2-3|.|TRBV3-1/TRBV3-2
TGTGCCAGCAGACTAGCGGGCTCAGATACGCAGTATTTT
CASRLAGSDTQYF
>.|TRBJ2-7|.|TRBV28
TGTGCCAGCAGTTTTAACTCTTTCTCCTACGAGCAGTACTTC
CASSFNSFSYEQYF
>.|TRBJ1-1|.|TRBV9
TGTGCCAGCAGCCCCAACATGAACACTGAAGCTTTCTTT
CASSPNMNTEAFF
>.|TRBJ2-1|.|TRBV9
TGTGCCAGCAGCCCCAGACTAGTAGACAATGAGCAGTTCTTC
CASSPRLVDNEQFF
>.|TRBJ2-1|once|TRBV7-8
TGTGCCAGCAGCCCCCGGGGGTTGAATGAGCAGTTCTTC
CASSPRGLNEQFF
>TRBD2|TRBJ2-7|.|TRBV28
TGTGCCAGCAGGACTAGCGCCCCATACGAGCAGTACTTC
CASRTSAPYEQYF
>TRBD2|TRBJ2-2|.|TRBV9
TGTGCCAGCCAGAAGCGGGAGGGCGGGGAGCTGTTTTTT
CASQKREGGELFF
>TRBD2|TRBJ2-1|.|TRBV6-6
TGTGCCAGCCGCGGGAGTGGAAATGAGCAGTTCTTC
CASRGSGNEQFF
>.|TRBJ2-3|.|TRBV24-1
TGTGCCACCAGTGATTTCAAGGGGGTTAACACAGATACGCAGTATTTT
CATSDFKGVNTDTQYF
>TRBD2|TRBJ2-2|.|TRBV11-1
TGTGCCAGCAGCTTAGAACTAGCGGGTAACACCGGGGAGCTGTTTTTT
CASSLELAGNTGELFF
>.|TRBJ1-2|.|TRBV6-6
TGTGCCAGCAGTCCCGGACAGAACTATGGCTACACCTTC
CASSPGQNYGYTF
>TRBD2|TRBJ2-2|.|TRBV6-5
TGTGCCAGCAGTCTGGGACTAGCGGGGGCCGGGGAGCTGTTTTTT
CASSLGLAGAGELFF
>TRBD2|TRBJ2-1|.|TRBV10-3
TGTGCCAATGGAGGCGGGAGTAACAATGAGCAGTTCTTC
CANGGGSNNEQFF